This TCR beta chain was obtained from a study of blood T cells in healthy people across ages. A sample-barcoded 5' primer and a J-beta primer mix were used in a second PCR of about 7 to 12 cycles. TCRdb re-derived calls from the 5' RACE reads in MiXCR, one entry per CDR3 protein. Of approximately 1,100,000 distinct CDR3 sequences listed, around 43% are singletons. Sequences were obtained from blood. The receptor's source is a woman aged 55 to 70 in good health.

CDR3 amino acids: CASSSRWGEQFF. The CDR3 DNA follows: TGTGCCAGCAGCTCCCGTTGGGGTGAGCAGTTCTTC. V is TRBV11-2 and J is TRBJ2-1; D is unclear. This CDR3 has 12 amino acids. Looked up from germline, CDR1 is SGHAT and CDR2 is FQNNGV. V gave up 4 bases and J gave up 9 bases, with 10 bases separating them.